The T cell receptor (beta chain) described here comes from a study of identifying expanded T cells in peripheral blood. The length of the CDR3 is 14 residues. CDR1 and CDR2 (germline): SGHDT, YYEEEE. J lost 2 bases, V lost 4 bases, and 3 bases had no gene match. The assay was immunoSEQ multiplex PCR, and TCRdb's table has in-frame clones only and misses some. The sample comprises 120,000 or so clones, around 84% of which are singletons, and 2.5% to 4% rests with the top ten. This clone was observed a few times. What it binds is not known. Findings of the study overall: Over approximately two and four weeks, about 17 and 20 clones changed, versus approximately 1.2 between replicates.

Collection occurred without any documented infections or immune events in donors. The rearrangement joins TRBV5-6 to TRBJ1-2, with 9 bases identical to TRBD1. The TCR sequence derives from a person between 18 and 70 years old in good health. What was sequenced was blood. DNA for the CDR3: TGTGCCAGCAGCCCCGGGACAGGGAACTATGGCTACACCTTC. Protein product: CASSPGTGNYGYTF.